Listed here are 5 T cell receptor beta chains from one sample, sequenced in a study of T cells in women clearing cervical HPV infection listed by TCRdb under 2018. Library method: the immunoSEQ multiplex PCR assay. TCRdb re-hosts the immuneACCESS table, in-frame sequences only. Its copies lack some clones; in the studies checked, an unresolved V gene accounts for under half of them, and the cause for the rest is not known. The sample table gives about 30,000 clones. Together, the top ten hold roughly 1.5% of the sample. Input material: blood buffy coat. The receptors here all came from a woman between 18 and 70 years old with a cervical HPV16 infection that either progressed to CIN3+ or cleared (not recorded which).

On this clone itself: One junction end disagrees with the germline gene, perhaps due to a read error. The sequence runs out 3 residues before the end of the CDR3; the remainder is reconstructed from the germline J gene. The chain employs TRBV6-2 or TRBV6-3 and TRBJ1-2; TRBD1 matches at 7 bases. The CDR3 consists of 15 residues. Germline V CDR1 and CDR2: MNHEY, SVGEGT. The CDR3 loop is CASSYSDRVDYGYTF. Partial CDR3 DNA: TGTGCCAGTAGTTACTCCGACAGGGTGGACTATGGC.

About this clone: The read is 3 residues too short to cover the CDR3 end, so that end is filled in from the germline J gene. V usage is TRBV18 and J usage is TRBJ2-7; 8 nucleotides agree with TRBD1. The V and J ends lost 0 bases and 2 bases, in that order; junction bases with no gene match: 9. There are 17 residues in the CDR3. CDR1 is KGHSH, CDR2 LQKENI, per germline. CDR3 in amino acids: CASSPPVLTGGPYEQYF. The covered CDR3 bases are TGTGCCAGCTCACCACCGGTCTTAACAGGGGGGCCCTACGAG. Together with reference TRBV18 and TRBJ2-7, the CDR3 gives the full variable domain: NAGVMQNPRHLVRRRGQEARLRCSPMKGHSHVYWYRQLPEEGLKFMVYLQKENIIDESGMPKERFSAEFPKEGPSILRIQQVVRGDSAAYFCASSPPVLTGGPYEQYFGPGTRLTVT.

Worth noting for this clone: From the germline J gene comes the end of the CDR3, since the read stops 3 residues before it. The chain carries TRBV19 and TRBJ2-4; D possibly corresponds to TRBD2 (6 bases). CDR3 length: 15 amino acids. Trimming pared 5 bases from V and 4 bases from J, leaving 15 bases between. Germline CDR1 is LNHDA and CDR2 is SQIVND (reference sequence). The covered CDR3 bases are TGTGCCAGTAGTCCCGGACTATTGTGGAAAAACATT. Its translation: CASSPGLLWKNI. The whole CDR3 reads CASSPGLLWKNIQYF.

About this clone: The missing CDR3 end, 3 residues past where the read stops, is filled in from the germline J gene. The J gene is TRBJ1-6, the V gene TRBV7-3; weak D call: TRBD1 (6 bases). CDR3 length equals 15 residues. The V end was cut by 2 bases, the J end by 10 bases, with 15 bases between. Germline lookup yields CDR1 SGHTA and CDR2 FQGTGA. CDR3 DNA (partial): TGTGCCAGCAGCTTACAGGCAGGGGAATCCTCACCC. This translates into CASSLQAGESSP. The complete CDR3 sequence is CASSLQAGESSPLHF.

As regards this clone: From the germline J gene comes the end of the CDR3, since the read stops 3 residues before it. The gene calls are TRBV19 and TRBJ2-4; a possible D gene is TRBD2 (5 bases). From germline, CDR1 is LNHDA and CDR2 SQIVND (reference sequence). CDR3 length: 13 residues. The ends were cut back, 3 bases at V and 5 bases at J, with 8 bases in the middle. The sequenced CDR3 bases are TGTGCCAGTAGTATTGAGGGCCAAAACATT. This sequence encodes CASSIEGQNI. The entire CDR3 protein reads CASSIEGQNIQYF.